This record concerns one T cell receptor beta chain sequence. This record comes from a study of blood T cell repertoires in COVID-19. The data were produced by immunoSEQ multiplex PCR, yet TCRdb's version contains in-frame clones alone and is incomplete. Of 200,000 to 250,000 clones listed, roughly 82% are singletons. The sequence was obtained from a man aged 50 or older with active or convalescent COVID-19. The specimen was peripheral blood.

The CDR3 spells CASSPTGDFSPLHF. In nucleotides, the CDR3 is TGTGCCAGCAGCCCGACAGGGGACTTTTCACCCCTCCACTTT. The genes are TRBV9 and TRBJ1-6, with 8 bases aligning to TRBD1. The germline gives CDR1 SGDLS, CDR2 YYNGEE. This CDR3 is 14 amino acids long. Unmatched junction bases numbered 6, after V lost 4 bases and J lost 9 bases.